This is a list of T cell receptor beta chains from one sample in a study of low-dose radiotherapy and immunotherapy resistance in tumors. TCRdb re-called the reads through MiXCR, storing one row per CDR3 protein. The table has roughly 32,000 distinct CDR3 sequences, less than 65% seen once. This material consisted of PBMCs, taken after low-dose radiotherapy plus immunotherapy. These receptor sequences come from a male donor with gallbladder cancer. CDR3s include the opening cysteine and the closing phenylalanine or tryptophan. A D gene is named only where the DNA matches it firmly. Clone size is stated in some rows and not others, as once, few, many or a class when expanded.

j_gene: TRBJ2-7
len: 14
v_gene: TRBV11-2
abundance: .
d_gene: TRBD2
CDR3aa: CASTETSGSYEQYF
CDR3nt: TGTGCCAGCACAGAGACTAGCGGGAGTTACGAGCAGTACTTC

j_gene: TRBJ2-5
len: 14
v_gene: TRBV11-2
abundance: .
d_gene: .
CDR3aa: CASSPMADTETQYF
CDR3nt: TGTGCCAGCAGCCCCATGGCAGACACGGAGACCCAGTACTTC

j_gene: TRBJ2-1
len: 13
v_gene: TRBV24-1
abundance: .
d_gene: .
CDR3aa: CATSGVSWHEQFF
CDR3nt: TGTGCCACCAGTGGGGTCTCTTGGCATGAGCAGTTCTTC

j_gene: TRBJ2-3
len: 14
v_gene: TRBV20-1
abundance: many
d_gene: .
CDR3aa: CSARDGRVTDTQYF
CDR3nt: TGCAGTGCTAGAGATGGACGGGTCACAGATACGCAGTATTTT

j_gene: TRBJ2-3
len: 12
v_gene: TRBV5-1
abundance: .
d_gene: .
CDR3aa: CASSLIGDTQYF
CDR3nt: TGCGCCAGCAGCTTGATAGGAGATACGCAGTATTTT

j_gene: TRBJ2-7
len: 14
v_gene: TRBV5-4
abundance: .
d_gene: .
CDR3aa: CASSLFGKPYEQYF
CDR3nt: TGTGCCAGCAGCTTGTTCGGAAAACCCTACGAGCAGTACTTC

j_gene: TRBJ2-5
len: 15
v_gene: TRBV5-1
abundance: .
d_gene: .
CDR3aa: CASSPAAGAGETQYF
CDR3nt: TGCGCCAGCAGCCCCGCAGCAGGGGCCGGGGAGACCCAGTACTTC

j_gene: TRBJ1-2
len: 14
v_gene: TRBV6-5
abundance: .
d_gene: .
CDR3aa: CASSKAQGGAGYTF
CDR3nt: TGTGCCAGCAGCAAGGCACAGGGAGGTGCTGGCTACACCTTC

j_gene: TRBJ2-5
len: 15
v_gene: TRBV29-1
abundance: medium-sized
d_gene: .
CDR3aa: CSANTIGDPRETQYF
CDR3nt: TGCAGCGCCAATACTATAGGGGACCCTCGGGAGACCCAGTACTTC

j_gene: TRBJ1-2
len: 14
v_gene: TRBV5-1
abundance: .
d_gene: .
CDR3aa: CASSQTTANYGYTF
CDR3nt: TGCGCCAGCAGTCAGACGACTGCCAACTATGGCTACACCTTC

j_gene: TRBJ2-5
len: 14
v_gene: TRBV3-1
abundance: many
d_gene: .
CDR3aa: CASSQDTGRETQYF
CDR3nt: TGTGCCAGCAGCCAAGATACAGGGCGGGAGACCCAGTACTTC

j_gene: TRBJ2-7
len: 15
v_gene: TRBV11-2
abundance: many
d_gene: .
CDR3aa: CASSLTRSGAYEQYF
CDR3nt: TGTGCCAGCAGCCTCACGAGATCCGGGGCCTACGAGCAGTACTTC

j_gene: TRBJ2-3
len: 15
v_gene: TRBV29-1
abundance: many
d_gene: .
CDR3aa: CSVEQFASSTDTQYF
CDR3nt: TGCAGCGTTGAACAGTTTGCATCTAGCACAGATACGCAGTATTTT

j_gene: TRBJ2-4
len: 17
v_gene: TRBV28
abundance: medium-sized
d_gene: TRBD1
CDR3aa: CASRQPVGHLRGNIQYF
CDR3nt: TGTGCCAGCAGGCAACCTGTGGGACACCTCAGGGGGAACATTCAGTACTTC

j_gene: TRBJ2-1
len: 14
v_gene: TRBV2
abundance: few
d_gene: TRBD2
CDR3aa: CASSGGGGNNEQFF
CDR3nt: TGTGCCAGCAGTGGGGGGGGGGGAAACAATGAGCAGTTCTTC

j_gene: TRBJ2-1
len: 14
v_gene: TRBV28
abundance: .
d_gene: TRBD1
CDR3aa: CASLRDRVVNEQFF
CDR3nt: TGTGCCAGCCTCCGGGACAGGGTAGTCAATGAGCAGTTCTTC

j_gene: TRBJ2-1
len: 13
v_gene: TRBV30
abundance: few
d_gene: TRBD2
CDR3aa: CAWKREKRNEQFF
CDR3nt: TGTGCCTGGAAGCGGGAGAAAAGGAATGAGCAGTTCTTC

j_gene: TRBJ2-7
len: 16
v_gene: TRBV4-2
abundance: many
d_gene: TRBD2
CDR3aa: CASSQETSGGAYEQYF
CDR3nt: TGTGCCAGCAGCCAAGAGACTAGCGGGGGGGCCTACGAGCAGTACTTC

j_gene: TRBJ1-2
len: 12
v_gene: TRBV3-1
abundance: many
d_gene: .
CDR3aa: CASSPLNFGYTF
CDR3nt: TGTGCCAGCAGCCCCTTAAACTTTGGCTACACCTTC

j_gene: TRBJ2-1
len: 12
v_gene: TRBV2
abundance: once
d_gene: .
CDR3aa: CASKKTRPEQFF
CDR3nt: TGTGCCAGCAAAAAGACAAGGCCTGAGCAGTTCTTC

j_gene: TRBJ2-7
len: 12
v_gene: TRBV24-1
abundance: .
d_gene: .
CDR3aa: CATSDNRAQQYF
CDR3nt: TGTGCCACCAGTGATAACAGGGCCCAGCAGTACTTC

j_gene: TRBJ2-2
len: 13
v_gene: TRBV20-1
abundance: .
d_gene: .
CDR3aa: CSARVPNTGELFF
CDR3nt: TGCAGTGCTAGAGTTCCGAACACCGGGGAGCTGTTTTTT

j_gene: TRBJ2-2
len: 15
v_gene: TRBV5-1
abundance: .
d_gene: TRBD2
CDR3aa: CASSPGLASTGELFF
CDR3nt: TGCGCCAGCAGCCCGGGACTAGCTAGCACCGGGGAGCTGTTTTTT

j_gene: TRBJ1-2
len: 14
v_gene: TRBV21-1
abundance: .
d_gene: .
CDR3aa: CASSLPEAREGYTF
CDR3nt: TGTGCCAGCAGCCTACCGGAGGCCCGCGAAGGCTACACCTTC

j_gene: TRBJ2-7
len: 15
v_gene: TRBV28
abundance: .
d_gene: TRBD2
CDR3aa: CASSPPGRGTYEQYF
CDR3nt: TGTGCCAGCAGCCCCCCGGGGAGGGGCACCTACGAGCAGTACTTC

j_gene: TRBJ2-7
len: 15
v_gene: TRBV2
abundance: medium-sized
d_gene: .
CDR3aa: CASSDLVHSSYEQYF
CDR3nt: TGTGCCAGCAGTGACTTGGTACATAGCTCCTACGAGCAGTACTTC

j_gene: TRBJ2-6
len: 16
v_gene: TRBV2
abundance: .
d_gene: TRBD1
CDR3aa: CASMRDRGSGANVLTF
CDR3nt: TGTGCCAGCATGCGTGACAGGGGCTCTGGGGCCAACGTCCTGACTTTC

j_gene: TRBJ2-1
len: 16
v_gene: TRBV28
abundance: .
d_gene: TRBD2
CDR3aa: CASSLAGLAGYNEQFF
CDR3nt: TGTGCCAGCAGTTTAGCGGGACTAGCGGGCTACAATGAGCAGTTCTTC

j_gene: TRBJ1-5
len: 15
v_gene: TRBV19
abundance: few
d_gene: .
CDR3aa: CASSIRSRENQPQHF
CDR3nt: TGTGCCAGTAGTATAAGGAGCAGGGAAAATCAGCCCCAGCATTTT

j_gene: TRBJ2-2
len: 16
v_gene: TRBV5-4
abundance: .
d_gene: .
CDR3aa: CASSSPGVPTTGELFF
CDR3nt: TGTGCCAGCAGCTCACCTGGGGTTCCTACCACCGGGGAGCTGTTTTTT

j_gene: TRBJ2-1
len: 14
v_gene: TRBV28
abundance: .
d_gene: .
CDR3aa: CASSWGSRNNEQFF
CDR3nt: TGTGCCAGCAGTTGGGGGAGCCGGAACAATGAGCAGTTCTTC

j_gene: TRBJ2-6
len: 18
v_gene: TRBV19
abundance: many
d_gene: TRBD1
CDR3aa: CATTGGTGGASGANVLTF
CDR3nt: TGTGCCACCACCGGAGGGACAGGGGGGGCATCTGGGGCCAACGTCCTGACTTTC

j_gene: TRBJ1-1
len: 15
v_gene: TRBV2
abundance: medium-sized
d_gene: .
CDR3aa: CASSEALYQNTEAFF
CDR3nt: TGTGCCAGCAGTGAAGCTCTATACCAGAACACTGAAGCTTTCTTT

j_gene: TRBJ1-2
len: 15
v_gene: TRBV11-2
abundance: .
d_gene: .
CDR3aa: CASSSNRRANYGYTF
CDR3nt: TGTGCCAGCAGCTCAAACCGCAGAGCTAACTATGGCTACACCTTC

j_gene: TRBJ2-7
len: 17
v_gene: TRBV5-4
abundance: medium-sized
d_gene: .
CDR3aa: CASSSSGQRQARYEQYF
CDR3nt: TGTGCCAGCAGCTCCTCGGGGCAGAGACAGGCCCGCTACGAGCAGTACTTC

j_gene: TRBJ2-3
len: 15
v_gene: TRBV20-1
abundance: many
d_gene: TRBD2
CDR3aa: CSARTSGRVRDTQYF
CDR3nt: TGCAGTGCTAGAACTAGCGGGAGGGTTAGAGATACGCAGTATTTT

j_gene: TRBJ2-5
len: 13
v_gene: TRBV4-1
abundance: many
d_gene: .
CDR3aa: CASSHSFGETQYF
CDR3nt: TGCGCCAGCAGCCACTCATTCGGGGAGACCCAGTACTTC

j_gene: TRBJ1-6
len: 13
v_gene: TRBV18
abundance: .
d_gene: .
CDR3aa: CASSPDRNSPLHF
CDR3nt: TGTGCCAGCTCACCCGACAGGAATTCACCCCTCCACTTT

j_gene: TRBJ2-7
len: 14
v_gene: TRBV28
abundance: few
d_gene: TRBD2
CDR3aa: CASSRRLAVDEQYF
CDR3nt: TGTGCCAGCAGTCGAAGACTAGCGGTCGACGAGCAGTACTTC

j_gene: TRBJ2-1
len: 12
v_gene: TRBV20-1
abundance: .
d_gene: .
CDR3aa: CSVAIGGNEQFF
CDR3nt: TGCAGTGTCGCAATAGGGGGGAATGAGCAGTTCTTC

j_gene: TRBJ2-3
len: 16
v_gene: TRBV7-2
abundance: .
d_gene: .
CDR3aa: CASSLLGDVFTDTQYF
CDR3nt: TGTGCCAGCAGCTTACTAGGTGACGTCTTCACAGATACGCAGTATTTT

j_gene: TRBJ2-7
len: 13
v_gene: TRBV28
abundance: .
d_gene: .
CDR3aa: CASSPRPSYEQYF
CDR3nt: TGTGCCAGCAGCCCCCGGCCTTCCTACGAGCAGTACTTC

j_gene: TRBJ2-7
len: 14
v_gene: TRBV11-3
abundance: many
d_gene: .
CDR3aa: CASSLSASSKVQYF
CDR3nt: TGTGCCAGCAGCTTATCAGCTAGCTCCAAGGTGCAGTACTTC

j_gene: TRBJ2-3
len: 16
v_gene: TRBV5-1
abundance: many
d_gene: TRBD2
CDR3aa: CASSPGTSGPGNTQYF
CDR3nt: TGCGCCAGCAGCCCTGGGACTAGCGGGCCAGGGAATACGCAGTATTTT

j_gene: TRBJ2-1
len: 14
v_gene: TRBV19
abundance: few
d_gene: TRBD2
CDR3aa: CASSLLAGNNEQFF
CDR3nt: TGTGCCAGTAGTCTGCTAGCGGGGAACAATGAGCAGTTCTTC

j_gene: TRBJ2-2
len: 14
v_gene: TRBV12-3/TRBV12-4
abundance: many
d_gene: TRBD1
CDR3aa: CASEHRGLTGELFF
CDR3nt: TGTGCCAGCGAGCACAGGGGGTTAACCGGGGAGCTGTTTTTT

j_gene: TRBJ2-1
len: 15
v_gene: TRBV12-3/TRBV12-4
abundance: medium-sized
d_gene: .
CDR3aa: CASTVGETNYNEQFF
CDR3nt: TGTGCCAGCACAGTGGGGGAGACGAATTACAATGAGCAGTTCTTC

j_gene: TRBJ2-5
len: 15
v_gene: TRBV6-1
abundance: .
d_gene: TRBD2
CDR3aa: CASIFSGSSQETQYF
CDR3nt: TGTGCCAGCATTTTTAGCGGGAGCTCACAAGAGACCCAGTACTTC

j_gene: TRBJ1-1
len: 16
v_gene: TRBV21-1
abundance: .
d_gene: .
CDR3aa: CASSKGVLGQNTEAFF
CDR3nt: TGTGCCAGCAGCAAAGGGGTACTGGGGCAGAACACTGAAGCTTTCTTT

j_gene: TRBJ2-7
len: 15
v_gene: TRBV20-1
abundance: many
d_gene: TRBD2
CDR3aa: CSASAGTSVSYEQYF
CDR3nt: TGCAGTGCTAGCGCGGGGACTAGCGTCTCCTACGAGCAGTACTTC

j_gene: TRBJ1-3
len: 13
v_gene: TRBV6-2/TRBV6-3
abundance: many
d_gene: .
CDR3aa: CASRDSGGNTIYF
CDR3nt: TGTGCCAGCAGGGACAGCGGAGGAAACACCATATATTTT

j_gene: TRBJ2-5
len: 15
v_gene: TRBV12-3/TRBV12-4
abundance: many
d_gene: TRBD1
CDR3aa: CASSRDRGRQETQYF
CDR3nt: TGTGCCAGCAGTCGCGACAGGGGCAGACAAGAGACCCAGTACTTC

j_gene: TRBJ2-7
len: 14
v_gene: TRBV28
abundance: many
d_gene: .
CDR3aa: CASSHPTSSYEQYF
CDR3nt: TGTGCCAGCAGCCATCCGACTAGTTCCTACGAGCAGTACTTC